This entry features one T cell receptor beta chain sequence. The data stem from a study of blood T cell repertoires in COVID-19. From germline, CDR1 is MNHEY and CDR2 SVGEGT. V was pared by 0 bases and J by 3 bases, with 13 bases of the junction left unmatched. The CDR3 extends over 20 amino acids. Only in-frame clones appear in the TCRdb table, and some are missing; sequencing was by immunoSEQ multiplex PCR. The sample records about 62,000 clones, roughly 92% being singletons. The sample comprised peripheral blood. The chain couples TRBV6-2 or TRBV6-3 to TRBJ2-7; TRBD2 matches at 14 bases. This clonotype was sampled from a human donor in a cohort sampled during active COVID-19. The CDR3 DNA sequence: TGTGCCAGCAGTTACTCGAAGCCCGGGACTAGCGGGAGCGCGAGCTACGAGCAGTACTTC. Encoded protein: CASSYSKPGTSGSASYEQYF.